This T cell receptor (beta chain) came from a study of post-analysis software for immune sequencing data (dated by TCRdb to 2014 to 2015). Study-wide context: Disease courses on record covered relapsing-remitting, secondary progressive and progressive-relapsing multiple sclerosis, though some patients had no subtype annotation. The patient repertoires were compared against about 10 previously published healthy control repertoires obtained from donors aged about 6 to 27 years. A subset of samples was prepared in parallel using single-end sample barcoding, then pooled and co-amplified after Illumina adapter ligation.

To demonstrate the VDJtools post-analysis software, TCR beta repertoires were profiled from the peripheral blood of more than 10 young patients with multiple sclerosis. The multiple sclerosis patients were children and adolescents between 6 and 15 years of age. Points the paper makes about the study in general: Multiple sclerosis patients had significantly lower normalized Chao1 diversity than controls, a result that suggests substantial peripheral T-cell clonal expansion. Significantly higher frequencies in patients than in controls were found for about 5 TRBV segments, including TRBV5-6, TRBV5-1 and TRBV20-1. When samples were clustered directly using the F measure, samples prepared in the same batch co-clustered strongly, which prompted a batch-effect correction. The multiple sclerosis patient group was slightly younger than the control group.

In this sample, this clonotype turned up a few times. Its antigen remains undetermined. A read error may produce the germline difference seen at one junction end. The library was produced with PCR. Sequencing relied on an Illumina HiSeq 2500. To reduce PCR and sequencing biases, unique molecular identifiers were built into the TCR beta cDNA libraries. Every 1 to 10 million input T cells yielded some 500,000 cDNA molecules, meaning each molecule approximated one T cell. Patient libraries were prepared and sequenced with the same protocol used for the earlier healthy control dataset. Within a given batch, samples were prepared together, multiplexed and sequenced on the same HiSeq lane. The authors processed their data as follows. MIGEC handled the raw barcoded reads, throwing out single-read molecular identifier groups before consensus assembly and CDR3 extraction. VDJtools was used for post-analysis of the clonotype tables, and diversity was normalized by down-sampling every dataset to the size of the smallest sample. Repertoire overlap clustering matched CDR3 amino acid but not nucleotide sequences to correct batch-related cross-sample contamination. TCRdb reanalyzed the raw reads on its own, using fastp at Q25 for trimming and MiXCR for clone calling, and kept in-frame beta chains. Entries are consolidated by CDR3 protein sequence, retaining the most common genes and DNA. None of the V and J calls come from the authors' own analysis; TCRdb made them. The sample has 650,000 to 850,000 distinct CDR3 sequences on record, about 57% of them singletons. The ten biggest clones cover approximately 4.3% of the sample.

Including the terminal cysteine and phenylalanine, the CDR3 comprises 14 residues. Of all the DNA, just the CDR3 is kept, 42 bases in frame from base 1. The germline V gene (reference sequence) provides CDR1 SEHNR and CDR2 FQNEAQ. The sample was blood. The sequence is built from TRBV7-9 and TRBJ1-1, with TRBD1 perhaps the D gene, on 5 matching bases. The clonotype was recovered from a girl aged 5 to 17 with multiple sclerosis. The CDR3 in this case is CASTLRVPDTEAFF. The DNA sequence is TGTGCCAGTACCCTCAGGGTACCTGACACTGAAGCTTTTTTT.